These 25 T cell receptor beta chains came from one sample sequenced in a study of a mutant IDH1 vaccine in newly diagnosed glioma. The time point here: week 23, last vaccination. It was 300 ug of mutant IDH1 20-mer peptide that made up each vaccine dose, given with topical imiquimod. Assay: immunoSEQ multiplex PCR; the TCRdb copy retains only in-frame clones and omits some. The sample lists roughly 74,000 clones, 85% occurring once. No antigen has been assigned to these receptors. Specimen: PBMCs, collected from a glioma patient whose treatment included an IDH1 peptide vaccine. The receptors originated from a woman aged 45 to 65 with glioma.

J is TRBJ1-1 and V is TRBV7-9, with TRBD1 identical over 9 bases. Per the germline V gene, CDR1 is SEHNR and CDR2 is FQNEAQ (reference sequence). V lost 5 bases, J lost 10 bases, and 5 bases stayed unmatched. The CDR3 extends over 12 amino acids. For the CDR3, the DNA is TGTGCCAGCAGCGGGGGACAGGGCTTAGCTTTCTTT. Its translation is CASSGGQGLAFF.

The chain recombines TRBV11-3 with TRBJ2-3; D is undetermined. Per germline, CDR1 SGHNT and CDR2 YENEEA. The CDR3 totals 15 residues. V was pared by 5 bases and J by 0 bases, with 12 bases between. CDR3 amino acids: CASSPDKTSTDTQYF. CDR3 in DNA: TGTGCCAGCAGCCCTGACAAAACTAGCACAGATACGCAGTATTTT.

This rearrangement joins TRBV5-1 to TRBJ2-5; perhaps TRBD1 as D (5 bases). V lost 0 bases, J lost 2 bases, and 14 bases lay in between. The CDR3 is 16 amino acids. Per the germline V gene, CDR1 is SGHRS and CDR2 is YFSETQ. CDR3 sequence: CASSLAGETVQETQYF. The DNA for the CDR3 is TGCGCCAGCAGCTTGGCCGGCGAGACAGTGCAAGAGACCCAGTACTTC.

The chain combines TRBV7-3 with TRBJ2-5, with 7 bases lining up with TRBD1. The V gene's germline CDR1 is SGHTA and CDR2 FQGTGA. The CDR3 runs to 15 residues. With 3 bases clipped from V and 4 bases from J, the junction kept 8 bases outside the gene matches. The DNA of the CDR3 is TGTGCCAGCAGCTTGACAACAGGGGCGGGAGAGACCCAGTACTTC. Its translation is CASSLTTGAGETQYF.

The J gene is TRBJ1-5, the V gene TRBV28; 9 nucleotides agree with TRBD1. Trimming cost V 4 bases and J 2 bases; bases outside gene matches: 6. Germline V gene sequence: CDR1 MDHEN, CDR2 SYDVKM. This CDR3 region has 16 residues. The CDR3 DNA reads as TGTGCCAGCAGTTCCCTGGACAGGGGTGGCAATCAGCCCCAGCATTTT. Its protein product is CASSSLDRGGNQPQHF.

V usage is TRBV21-1 and J usage is TRBJ2-7; the table assigns TRBD2, which was not confirmed against the DNA. TRBV21-1 is tagged as a pseudogene. The CDR3 extends over 13 amino acids. The CDR3 DNA follows: TGTGCCAGCAGCAAACGCCCGAGGTACGAGCAGTACTTC. Translating it yields CASSKRPRYEQYF.

This rearrangement joins TRBV27 to TRBJ1-1, with D maybe TRBD1 (6 bases). V lost 8 bases and J lost 0, with 19 bases in between. The CDR3 runs to 16 residues. In germline, CDR1 is MNHEY, CDR2 SMNVEV (reference sequence). CDR3 region: CASGERGSKMNTEAFF. CDR3 bases: TGTGCCAGCGGCGAAAGGGGGAGTAAGATGAACACTGAAGCTTTCTTT.

The chain carries TRBV6-5 and TRBJ2-3, with D hard to call. The CDR3 has 14 residues. CDR1 MNHEY and CDR2 SVGAGI come from the germline V gene. V was pared by 2 bases and J by 0 bases, with 6 bases between. The CDR3 region has the DNA TGTGCCAGCAGTTACGCACTAAGCACAGATACGCAGTATTTT. It is translated as CASSYALSTDTQYF.

This chain joins TRBV5-1 and TRBJ1-1; D not certain. CDR3 length equals 10 residues. The V end was cut by 0 bases, the J end by 8 bases, with 2 bases between. Germline CDR1 reads SGHRS; CDR2 reads YFSETQ. The CDR3 DNA is TGCGCCAGCAGCTTGGGGGAAGCTTTCTTT. Amino acids: CASSLGEAFF.

J is TRBJ2-5 and V is TRBV7-9; D is uncertain. The end of the DNA fits TRBJ2-7 better, so the J call may be wrong. This CDR3 region has 12 residues. CDR1 and CDR2 from the germline V gene are SEHNR and FQNEAQ (reference sequence). The DNA of the CDR3 is TGTGCTGCCGGGTCGAGCTCCTACGAGCAGTACTTC. This sequence encodes CAAGSSSYEQYF.

Notes on this clone: A junction end diverges from the germline sequence, so it may reflect a read error. J is TRBJ2-3 and V is TRBV28; tentatively, D is TRBD1 (6 bases). Germline-derived CDR1 and CDR2 are MDHEN and SYDVKM. There are 13 residues in the CDR3. The DNA of the CDR3 is TGTGCCAGCAGTACAGGGACCCCAGATACGCAGTTTTTT. Its protein product is CASSTGTPDTQFF.

The chain uses TRBV28 and TRBJ1-2; no firm D call. The CDR3 sequence is 12 residues long. In germline, CDR1 is MDHEN, CDR2 SYDVKM. V lost 1 base and J 5 bases, leaving 5 bases between the germline ends. The CDR3 DNA is TGTGCCAGCAGTTTATCCGGATATGGCTACACCTTC. Protein product: CASSLSGYGYTF.

V is TRBV5-1 and J is TRBJ2-7; TRBD1 matches 9 bases. Germline CDR1 SGHRS, CDR2 YFSETQ. This CDR3 is built from 14 residues. Trimming cost V 4 bases and J 5 bases; bases outside gene matches: 7. Here the CDR3 DNA reads TGCGCCAGCAGCCTGCTACAGGGGGCAAACGAGCAGTACTTC. Translation gives CASSLLQGANEQYF. Drawing the rest from reference TRBV5-1 and TRBJ2-7, the complete variable domain is KAGVTQTPRYLIKTRGQQVTLSCSPISGHRSVSWYQQTPGQGLQFLFEYFSETQRNKGNFPGRFSGRQFSNSRSEMNVSTLELGDSALYLCASSLLQGANEQYFGPGTRLTVT.

The V call is TRBV6-5, the J call TRBJ1-5; D is perhaps TRBD1 (6 bases). The CDR3 contains 14 residues. The V end lost 0 bases, the J end lost 7 bases, and 10 bases lay between the germline ends. Germline values: CDR1 MNHEY, CDR2 SVGAGI. The CDR3 spells CASSYSGQGQPQHF. The CDR3 DNA sequence: TGTGCCAGCAGTTACTCGGGACAAGGACAGCCCCAGCATTTT.

V usage is TRBV9 and J usage is TRBJ2-1, with 8 bases identical to TRBD2. The CDR3 totals 17 residues. CDR1 is SGDLS, CDR2 YYNGEE, per germline. With 4 bases clipped from V and 7 bases from J, the junction kept 16 bases outside the gene matches. The CDR3 nucleotides are TGTGCCAGCAGCCTCAGAGCCTCTAAGCGGGAGTTAAATGAGCAGTTCTTC. Translation: CASSLRASKRELNEQFF. The complete variable domain, with remaining parts taken from reference TRBV9 and TRBJ2-1, reads DSGVTQTPKHLITATGQRVTLRCSPRSGDLSVYWYQQSLDQGLQFLIQYYNGEERAKGNILERFSAQQFPDLHSELNLSSLELGDSALYFCASSLRASKRELNEQFFGPGTRLTVL.

The J gene is TRBJ2-7, the V gene TRBV30, with 7 bases fitting TRBD1. V dropped 3 bases and J dropped 0; count of bases not matched to a gene: 14. Per the germline V gene, CDR1 is GTSNPN and CDR2 is SVGIG (reference sequence). CDR3 length equals 17 residues. CDR3 sequence: CAWRAKAGTAFSYEQYF. DNA of the CDR3: TGTGCCTGGAGGGCTAAAGCCGGGACAGCATTCTCCTACGAGCAGTACTTC.

The rearrangement links TRBV29-1 to TRBJ1-2; D call uncertain. The CDR3 consists of 13 residues. With 6 bases removed from V and 0 bases from J, the gap between germline ends came to 11 bases. Germline CDR1 and CDR2: SQVTM and ANQGSEA. CDR3 DNA sequence: TGCAGCGTCACCCGGGCCGCTAACTATGGCTACACCTTC. Residues: CSVTRAANYGYTF. The whole variable domain, remainder taken from reference TRBV29-1 and TRBJ1-2, is SAVISQKPSRDICQRGTSLTIQCQVDSQVTMMFWYRQQPGQSLTLIATANQGSEATYESGFVIDKFPISRPNLTFSTLTVSNMSPEDSSIYLCSVTRAANYGYTFGSGTRLTVV.

The chain carries TRBV27 and TRBJ1-5; D ambiguous. The V end was cut by 5 bases, the J end by 3 bases, with 11 bases between. This CDR3 spans 14 amino acids. The germline CDR1 and CDR2 sequences are MNHEY and SMNVEV (reference sequence). This chain's CDR3 is CASSRGGPNQPQHF. In nucleotides, the CDR3 is TGTGCCAGCAGTCGAGGAGGGCCCAATCAGCCCCAGCATTTT.

This clone appeared a single time. This sequence joins TRBV2 and TRBJ2-5; 7 nucleotides line up with TRBD1. With the DNA end fitting TRBJ2-7 better, the J assignment may be wrong. This CDR3 has 15 residues. In germline, CDR1 is SNHLY, CDR2 FYNNEI. The DNA for the CDR3 is TGTGCCAGCAGCCCCGAGGGACAGACCGTCTCCGAGCAGTACTTC. Its protein is CASSPEGQTVSEQYF.

The chain is built from TRBV9 and TRBJ1-2, with D possibly being TRBD1 (5 bases). Trimming pared 0 bases from V and 0 bases from J, leaving 15 bases between. Germline CDR1 reads SGDLS; CDR2 reads YYNGEE. This CDR3 is 17 amino acids long. CDR3 in amino acids: CASSVADRGHPNYGYTF. The CDR3 DNA sequence: TGTGCCAGCAGCGTAGCGGATAGGGGCCACCCTAACTATGGCTACACCTTC.

This clone is a singleton in its sample. The J gene is TRBJ2-1, the V gene TRBV9; D ambiguous. V was trimmed by 0 bases and J by 6 bases, leaving 10 bases between them. CDR3 length: 14 residues. Germline V lookup: CDR1 SGDLS, CDR2 YYNGEE. In DNA form, the CDR3 reads TGTGCCAGCAGCGTAGCAGGTCCGTCCAATGAGCAGTTCTTC. Protein: CASSVAGPSNEQFF.

The V and J genes are TRBV5-6 and TRBJ2-7, with 7 bases matching TRBD1. The CDR3 is 13 residues long. Germline V gene lookup returns CDR1 SGHDT and CDR2 YYEEEE. J gave up 3 bases and V 7 bases, and 7 bases lay outside the gene matches. This CDR3 is CASSGQYDYEQYF. The CDR3 region has the DNA TGTGCCAGCTCGGGACAGTACGACTACGAGCAGTACTTC.

The V and J genes are TRBV6-1 and TRBJ1-5; D ambiguous. Trimming left V 2 bases short and J 0 bases short, with 8 bases between. CDR1 is MNHNS and CDR2 is SASEGT in the germline V gene. There are 15 residues in the CDR3. Here the CDR3 DNA reads TGTGCCAGCAGTGAATTTTGGGTTAGCAATCAGCCCCAGCATTTT. Translating it yields CASSEFWVSNQPQHF.

The table lists this clone with a few counts. V gene TRBV29-1 combines with J gene TRBJ1-2; the D is unclear. This CDR3 is built from 13 residues. Germline assignment: CDR1 SQVTM and CDR2 ANQGSEA. With 7 bases removed from V and 4 bases from J, the gap between germline ends came to 16 bases. CDR3: CSANRGYGYGYTF. In DNA, the CDR3 is TGCAGCGCCAATAGAGGGTACGGCTATGGCTACACCTTC.

This chain connects TRBV6-5 to TRBJ1-5; no reliable D call. This CDR3 region has 15 residues. V was pared by 0 bases and J by 3 bases, with 9 bases between. The germline CDR1 and CDR2 sequences are MNHEY and SVGAGI. The CDR3 bases are TGTGCCAGCAGTTACTCGATAGGATCCAATCAGCCCCAGCATTTT. This sequence encodes CASSYSIGSNQPQHF.